The clone carrying this TCR beta chain showed up just a few times. Antigen: not known. Germline V gene data show CDR1 as MNHEY and CDR2 as SVGAGI. V lost 2 bases, J lost 3 bases, and 11 bases lay in between. The CDR3 sequence is 14 residues long. Treatment described: approximately nine-day PBMC culture with coronavirus spike peptide pools or control peptides (ViraFEST assay). Sequencing of the DNA from cultured CD4+ T cells was carried out with the Oncomine TCR Beta short-read assay. TCRdb fed the PCR reads into MiXCR, producing one record per CDR3 protein. The sample yields over 8,500 distinct CDR3 sequences, 26% seen once. This sample was taken from a study of vaccination and CD4 T cells after COVID-19. Study findings and constraints: Early timepoints after natural infection were not analyzed in these convalescent patients.

Source: CD4+ T cells from blood, cultured in vitro, taken after SARS-CoV-2 vaccination. The rearrangement joins TRBV6-5 to TRBJ2-7, with a tentative D call TRBD2 (6 bases). The TCR comes from a human donor who had recovered from COVID-19. CDR3 in DNA: TGTGCCAGCAGTTACCCCGCCGGGAGCTACGAGCAGTACTTC. Translated: CASSYPAGSYEQYF.